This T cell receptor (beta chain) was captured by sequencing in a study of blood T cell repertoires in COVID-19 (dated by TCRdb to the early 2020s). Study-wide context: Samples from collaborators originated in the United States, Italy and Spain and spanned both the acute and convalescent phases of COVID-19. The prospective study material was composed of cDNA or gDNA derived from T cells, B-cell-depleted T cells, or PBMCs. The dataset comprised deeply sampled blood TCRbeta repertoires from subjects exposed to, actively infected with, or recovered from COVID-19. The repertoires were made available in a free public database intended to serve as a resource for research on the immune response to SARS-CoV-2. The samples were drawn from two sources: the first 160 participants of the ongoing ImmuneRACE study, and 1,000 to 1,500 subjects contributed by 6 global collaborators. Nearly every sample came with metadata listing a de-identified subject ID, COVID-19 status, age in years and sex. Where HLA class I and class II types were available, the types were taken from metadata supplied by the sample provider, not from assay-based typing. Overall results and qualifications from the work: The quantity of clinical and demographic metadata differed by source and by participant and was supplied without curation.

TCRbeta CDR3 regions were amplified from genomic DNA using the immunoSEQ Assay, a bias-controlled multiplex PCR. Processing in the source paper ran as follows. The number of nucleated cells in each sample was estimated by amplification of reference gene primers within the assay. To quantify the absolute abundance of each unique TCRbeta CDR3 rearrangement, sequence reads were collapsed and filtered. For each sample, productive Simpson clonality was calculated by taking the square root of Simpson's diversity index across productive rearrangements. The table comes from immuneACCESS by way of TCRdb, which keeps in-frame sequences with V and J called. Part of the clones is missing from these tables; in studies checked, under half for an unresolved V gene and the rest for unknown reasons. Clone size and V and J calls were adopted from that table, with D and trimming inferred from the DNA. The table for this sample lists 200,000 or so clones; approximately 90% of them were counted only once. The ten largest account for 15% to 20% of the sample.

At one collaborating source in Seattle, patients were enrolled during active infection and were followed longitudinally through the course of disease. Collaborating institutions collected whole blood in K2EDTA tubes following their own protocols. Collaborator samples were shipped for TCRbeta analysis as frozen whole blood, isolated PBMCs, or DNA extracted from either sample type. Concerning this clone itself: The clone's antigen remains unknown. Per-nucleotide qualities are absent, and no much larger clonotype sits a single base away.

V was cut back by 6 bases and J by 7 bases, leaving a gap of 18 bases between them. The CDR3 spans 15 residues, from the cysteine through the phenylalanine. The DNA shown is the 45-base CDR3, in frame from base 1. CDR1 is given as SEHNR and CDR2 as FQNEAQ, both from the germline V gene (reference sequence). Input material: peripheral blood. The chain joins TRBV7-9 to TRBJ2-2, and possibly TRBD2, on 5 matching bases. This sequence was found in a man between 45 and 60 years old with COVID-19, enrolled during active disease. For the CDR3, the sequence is CASSHEGQVFGELFF. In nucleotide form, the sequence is TGTGCCAGCAGTCATGAGGGCCAGGTGTTCGGGGAGCTGTTTTTT.